Many counts were recorded for the clone carrying this T cell receptor beta chain. Its specificity is not known. This sample is part of a study of T-cell reconstitution after alpha-beta-depleted transplantation in children. Whole-study findings and limits: Surviving recipient T cells and intrathymic progenitors accounted for some patients' high TCRbeta diversity at day 60. The authors attributed T-cell counts and diversity one year after transplant mostly to newly produced T cells. At around two months after transplant, the alpha-beta T cells were reportedly derived from several hundred expanded clones that came from non-depleted graft cells.

The germline V gene encodes CDR1 DFQATT and CDR2 SNEGSKA (reference sequence). V was shortened by 6 bases and J by 3 bases, with 15 bases between the two germline ends. This CDR3 has 13 residues. During its preparation, the TCRbeta library received unique molecular identifiers. TCRdb called the PCR reads again in MiXCR, with one record for every CDR3 protein. Of hundreds of thousands of distinct CDR3 sequences in the sample, under 15% are singletons; the top ten hold approximately 0.8%. V gene TRBV20-1 combines with J gene TRBJ2-7; possibly TRBD1 for D (6 bases). The sample consisted of PBMCs, taken before TCRalphabeta/CD19-depleted stem cell transplant. This clonotype originated in a girl between 2 and 10 years old with congenital amegakaryocytic thrombocytopenia, due to receive a stem cell transplant. The CDR3 DNA reads as TGCAGTGCAAAGATCAGGGGAAGCTACGAGCAGTACTTC. Translation: CSAKIRGSYEQYF.